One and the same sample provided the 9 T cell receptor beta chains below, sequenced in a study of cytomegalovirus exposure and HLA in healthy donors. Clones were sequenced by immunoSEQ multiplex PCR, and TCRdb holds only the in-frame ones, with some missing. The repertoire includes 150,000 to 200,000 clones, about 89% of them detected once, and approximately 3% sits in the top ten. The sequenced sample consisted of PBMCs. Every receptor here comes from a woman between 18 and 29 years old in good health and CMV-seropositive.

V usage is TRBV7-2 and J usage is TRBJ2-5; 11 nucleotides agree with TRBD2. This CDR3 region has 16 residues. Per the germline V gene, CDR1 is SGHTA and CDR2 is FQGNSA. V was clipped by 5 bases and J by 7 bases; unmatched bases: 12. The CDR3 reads CASSATGTSGGWTQYF. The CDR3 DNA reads TGTGCCAGCAGCGCCACAGGGACTAGCGGTGGTTGGACCCAGTACTTC.

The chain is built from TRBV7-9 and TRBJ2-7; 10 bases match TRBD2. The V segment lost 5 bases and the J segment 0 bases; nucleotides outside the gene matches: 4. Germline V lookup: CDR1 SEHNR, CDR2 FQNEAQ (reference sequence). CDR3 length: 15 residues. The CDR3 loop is CASSTIAGGSYEQYF. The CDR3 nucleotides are TGTGCCAGCAGCACTATAGCGGGGGGCTCCTACGAGCAGTACTTC.

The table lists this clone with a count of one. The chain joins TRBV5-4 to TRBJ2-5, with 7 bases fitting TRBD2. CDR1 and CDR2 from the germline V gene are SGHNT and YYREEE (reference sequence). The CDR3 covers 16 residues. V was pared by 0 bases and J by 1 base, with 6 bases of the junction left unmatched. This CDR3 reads CASSLVLAVPQETQYF. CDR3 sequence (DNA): TGTGCCAGCAGCTTGGTGCTAGCGGTACCCCAAGAGACCCAGTACTTC.

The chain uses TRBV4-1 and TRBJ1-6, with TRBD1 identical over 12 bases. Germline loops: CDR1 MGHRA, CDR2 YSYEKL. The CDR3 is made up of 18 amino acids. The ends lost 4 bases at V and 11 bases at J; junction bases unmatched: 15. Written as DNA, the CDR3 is TGCGCCAGCAGCCCCGCTTCGACCGGGACAGGGGGCATCCCACCCCTCCACTTT. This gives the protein CASSPASTGTGGIPPLHF.

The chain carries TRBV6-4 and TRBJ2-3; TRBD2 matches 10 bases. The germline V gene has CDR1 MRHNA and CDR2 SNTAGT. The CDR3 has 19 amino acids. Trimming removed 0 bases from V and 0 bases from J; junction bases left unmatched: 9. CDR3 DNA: TGTGCCAGCAGTGACTCGAGGCTAGCGGGGGCCTCTAGCACAGATACGCAGTATTTT. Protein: CASSDSRLAGASSTDTQYF.

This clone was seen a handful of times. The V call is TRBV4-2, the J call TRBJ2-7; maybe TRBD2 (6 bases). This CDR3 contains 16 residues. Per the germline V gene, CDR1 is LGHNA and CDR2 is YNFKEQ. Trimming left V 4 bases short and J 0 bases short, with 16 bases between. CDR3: CASSPRTSQDSYEQYF. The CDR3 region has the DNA TGTGCCAGCAGCCCTCGTACTAGCCAAGACTCCTACGAGCAGTACTTC.

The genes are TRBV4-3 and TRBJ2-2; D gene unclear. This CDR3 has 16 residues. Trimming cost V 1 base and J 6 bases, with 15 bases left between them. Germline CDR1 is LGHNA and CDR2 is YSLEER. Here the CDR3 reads CASSQGTGKLAGELFF. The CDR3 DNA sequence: TGCGCCAGCAGCCAAGGTACCGGAAAGCTAGCCGGGGAGCTGTTTTTT.

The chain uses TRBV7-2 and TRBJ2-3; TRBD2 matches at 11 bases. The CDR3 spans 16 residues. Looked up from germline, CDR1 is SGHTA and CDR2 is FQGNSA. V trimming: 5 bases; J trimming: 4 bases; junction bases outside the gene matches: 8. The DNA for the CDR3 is TGTGCCAGCAGCCCCCGACTAGCGGGAAGGGCAGATACGCAGTATTTT. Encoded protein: CASSPRLAGRADTQYF.

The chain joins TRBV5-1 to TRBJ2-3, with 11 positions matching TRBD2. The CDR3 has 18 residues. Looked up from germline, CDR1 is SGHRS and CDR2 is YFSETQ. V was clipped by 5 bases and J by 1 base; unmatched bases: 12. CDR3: CASRKNLAGGIGTDTQYF. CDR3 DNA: TGCGCCAGCAGAAAAAACCTAGCGGGAGGAATAGGCACAGATACGCAGTATTTT.